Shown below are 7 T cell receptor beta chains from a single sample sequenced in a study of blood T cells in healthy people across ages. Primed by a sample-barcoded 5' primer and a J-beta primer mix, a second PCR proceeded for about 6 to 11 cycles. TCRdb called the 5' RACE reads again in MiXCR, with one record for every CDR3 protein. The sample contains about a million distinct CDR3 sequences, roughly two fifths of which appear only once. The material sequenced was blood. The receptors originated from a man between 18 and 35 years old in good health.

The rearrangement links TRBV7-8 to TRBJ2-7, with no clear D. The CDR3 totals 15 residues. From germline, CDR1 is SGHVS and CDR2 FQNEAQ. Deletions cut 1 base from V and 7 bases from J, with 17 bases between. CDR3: CASSLGVGLGNEQYF. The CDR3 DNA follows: TGTGCCAGCAGCTTAGGGGTAGGGCTTGGCAATGAGCAGTACTTC.

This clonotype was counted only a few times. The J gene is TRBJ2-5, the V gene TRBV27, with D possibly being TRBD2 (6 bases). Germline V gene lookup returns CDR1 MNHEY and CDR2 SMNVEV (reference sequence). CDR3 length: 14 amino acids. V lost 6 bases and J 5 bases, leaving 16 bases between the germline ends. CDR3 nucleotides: TGTGCCAGCAGCCGTACGATTGGGAGGGAGACCCAGTACTTC. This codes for CASSRTIGRETQYF.

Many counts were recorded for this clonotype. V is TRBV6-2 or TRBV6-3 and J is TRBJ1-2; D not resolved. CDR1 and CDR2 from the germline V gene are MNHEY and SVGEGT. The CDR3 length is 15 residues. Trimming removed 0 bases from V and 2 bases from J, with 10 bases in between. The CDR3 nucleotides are TGTGCCAGCAGTTACTCAGGCGGCAGCAACTATGGCTACACCTTC. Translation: CASSYSGGSNYGYTF.

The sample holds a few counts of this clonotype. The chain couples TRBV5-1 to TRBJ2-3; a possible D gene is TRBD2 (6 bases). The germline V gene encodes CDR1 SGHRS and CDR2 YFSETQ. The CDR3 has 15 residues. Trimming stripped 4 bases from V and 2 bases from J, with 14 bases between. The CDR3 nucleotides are TGCGCCAGCAGCCGCCCGGGGGAAATCACAGATACGCAGTATTTT. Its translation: CASSRPGEITDTQYF.

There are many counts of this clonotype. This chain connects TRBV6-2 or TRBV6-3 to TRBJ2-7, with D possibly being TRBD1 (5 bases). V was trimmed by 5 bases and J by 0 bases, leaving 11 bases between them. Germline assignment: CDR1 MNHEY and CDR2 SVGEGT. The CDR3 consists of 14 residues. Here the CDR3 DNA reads TGTGCCAGCAGTGACAGCGATATCTCCTACGAGCAGTACTTC. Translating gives CASSDSDISYEQYF.

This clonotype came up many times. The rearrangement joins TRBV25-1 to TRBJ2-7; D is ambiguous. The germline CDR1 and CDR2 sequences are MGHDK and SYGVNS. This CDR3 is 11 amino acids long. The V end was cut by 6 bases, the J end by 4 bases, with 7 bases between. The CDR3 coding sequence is TGTGCCAGCAGCGAGGATTACGAGCAGTACTTC. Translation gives CASSEDYEQYF.

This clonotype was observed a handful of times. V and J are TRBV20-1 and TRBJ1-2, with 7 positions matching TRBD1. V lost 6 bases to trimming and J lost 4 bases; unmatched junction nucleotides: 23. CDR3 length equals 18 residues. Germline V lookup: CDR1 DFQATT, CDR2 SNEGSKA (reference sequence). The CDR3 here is CSASSAGGGSLVSYGYTF. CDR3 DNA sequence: TGCAGTGCCTCATCCGCGGGAGGGGGCAGTTTGGTTAGCTATGGCTACACCTTC.